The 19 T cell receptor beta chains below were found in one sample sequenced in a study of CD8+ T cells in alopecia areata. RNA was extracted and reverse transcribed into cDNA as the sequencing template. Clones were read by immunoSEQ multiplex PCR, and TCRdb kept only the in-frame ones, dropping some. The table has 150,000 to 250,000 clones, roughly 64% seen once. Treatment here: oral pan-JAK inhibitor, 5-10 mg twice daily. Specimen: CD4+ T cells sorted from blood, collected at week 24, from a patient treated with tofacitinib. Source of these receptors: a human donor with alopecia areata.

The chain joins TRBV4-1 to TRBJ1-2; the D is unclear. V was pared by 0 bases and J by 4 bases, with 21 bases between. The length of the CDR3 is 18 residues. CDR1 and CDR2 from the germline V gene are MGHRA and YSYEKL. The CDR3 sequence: CASSQDPARPVRGYGYTF. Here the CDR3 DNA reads TGCGCCAGCAGCCAAGATCCTGCCCGACCGGTACGAGGCTATGGCTACACCTTC.

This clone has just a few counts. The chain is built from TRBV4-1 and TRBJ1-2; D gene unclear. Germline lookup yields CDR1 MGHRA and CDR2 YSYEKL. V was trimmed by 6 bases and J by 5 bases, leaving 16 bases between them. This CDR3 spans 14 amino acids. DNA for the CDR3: TGCGCCAGCAGTCCGACTTCTGAGCTTTATGGCTACACCTTC. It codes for CASSPTSELYGYTF.

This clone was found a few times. CDR3: CASSRGGRDQPQHF. The CDR3 nucleotides are TGTGCCAGCAGTAGGGGGGGGCGGGATCAGCCCCAGCATTTT. The genes are TRBV6-1 and TRBJ1-5; possible D gene TRBD1, 6 bases. Germline CDR1 and CDR2: MNHNS and SASEGT. Trimming took 5 bases from V and 5 from J, leaving 13 bases between them. This CDR3 region has 14 residues.

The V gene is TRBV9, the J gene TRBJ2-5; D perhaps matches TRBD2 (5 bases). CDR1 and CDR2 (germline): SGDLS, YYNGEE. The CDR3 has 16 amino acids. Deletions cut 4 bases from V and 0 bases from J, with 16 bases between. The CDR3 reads CASSLAASQDQETQYF. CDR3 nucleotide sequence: TGTGCCAGCAGCCTAGCAGCCTCCCAGGACCAAGAGACCCAGTACTTC.

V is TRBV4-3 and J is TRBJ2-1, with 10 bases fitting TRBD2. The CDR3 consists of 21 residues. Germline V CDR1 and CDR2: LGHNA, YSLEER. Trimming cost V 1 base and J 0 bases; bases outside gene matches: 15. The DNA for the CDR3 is TGCGCCAGCAGCCAAGGGGGCCCCGGGACTAGCGCTGCGTACTCCTACAATGAGCAGTTCTTC. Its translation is CASSQGGPGTSAAYSYNEQFF.

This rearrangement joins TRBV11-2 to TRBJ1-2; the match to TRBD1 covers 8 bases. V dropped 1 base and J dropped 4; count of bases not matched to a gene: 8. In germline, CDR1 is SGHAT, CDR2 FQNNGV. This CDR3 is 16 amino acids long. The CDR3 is CASSLVRPGTGYGYTF. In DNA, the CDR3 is TGTGCCAGCAGCTTAGTTCGCCCCGGGACAGGCTATGGCTACACCTTC.

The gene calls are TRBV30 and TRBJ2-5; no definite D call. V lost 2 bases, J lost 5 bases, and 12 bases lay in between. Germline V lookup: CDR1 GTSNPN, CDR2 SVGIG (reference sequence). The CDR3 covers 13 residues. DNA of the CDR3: TGTGCCTGGAGTCTAACCGGTCTCGAGACCCAGTACTTC. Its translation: CAWSLTGLETQYF.

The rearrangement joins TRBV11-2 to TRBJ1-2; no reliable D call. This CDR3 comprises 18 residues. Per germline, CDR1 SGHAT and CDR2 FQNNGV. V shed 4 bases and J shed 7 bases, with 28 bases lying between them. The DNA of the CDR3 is TGTGCCAGCAGCTCCCGGACGACTGATTCTCCGGGGATGGGTGGCTACACCTTC. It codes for CASSSRTTDSPGMGGYTF.

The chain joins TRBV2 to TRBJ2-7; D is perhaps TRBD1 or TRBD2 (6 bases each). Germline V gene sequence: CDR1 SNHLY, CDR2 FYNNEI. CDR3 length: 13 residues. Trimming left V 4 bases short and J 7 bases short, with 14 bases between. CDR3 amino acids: CASSVGGRGEQYF. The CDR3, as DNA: TGTGCCAGCAGTGTGGGGGGCAGGGGAGAGCAGTACTTC.

CDR3 in DNA: TGTGCCAGCAGCTTAGGGGGACTATCGCGCTCCTACGAGCAGTACTTC. It codes for CASSLGGLSRSYEQYF. The chain couples TRBV7-8 to TRBJ2-7; 7 bases are shared with TRBD2. The germline V gene encodes CDR1 SGHVS and CDR2 FQNEAQ. Unmatched junction bases numbered 6, after V lost 1 base and J lost 0 bases. This CDR3 region has 16 residues.

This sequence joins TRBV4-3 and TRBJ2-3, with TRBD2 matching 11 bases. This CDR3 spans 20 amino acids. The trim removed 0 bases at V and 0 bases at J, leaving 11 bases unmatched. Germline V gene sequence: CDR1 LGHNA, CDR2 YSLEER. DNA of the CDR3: TGCGCCAGCAGCCAAGATTTAAGACTAGCGGGAAGATCTAGCACAGATACGCAGTATTTT. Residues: CASSQDLRLAGRSSTDTQYF.

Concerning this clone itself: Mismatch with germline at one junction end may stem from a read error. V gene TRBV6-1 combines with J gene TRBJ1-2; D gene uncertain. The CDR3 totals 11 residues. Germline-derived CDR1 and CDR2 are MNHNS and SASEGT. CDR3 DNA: TGTGCCAGCAGTGAAATTTCGGCAGCTCCCTTC. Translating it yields CASSEISAAPF.

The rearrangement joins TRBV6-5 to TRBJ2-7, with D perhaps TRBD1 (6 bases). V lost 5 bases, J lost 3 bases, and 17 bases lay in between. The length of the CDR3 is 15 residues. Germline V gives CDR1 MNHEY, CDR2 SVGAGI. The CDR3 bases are TGTGCCAGCAGTGGCAGGGGCGCCGGATACTACGAGCAGTACTTC. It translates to CASSGRGAGYYEQYF.

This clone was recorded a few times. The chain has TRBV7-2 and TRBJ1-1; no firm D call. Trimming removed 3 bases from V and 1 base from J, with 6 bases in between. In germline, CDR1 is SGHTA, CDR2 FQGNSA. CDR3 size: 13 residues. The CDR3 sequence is CASSLGKNTEAFF. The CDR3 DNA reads TGTGCCAGCAGCTTGGGCAAGAACACTGAAGCTTTCTTT. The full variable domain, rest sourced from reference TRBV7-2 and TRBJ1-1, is GAGVSQSPSNKVTEKGKDVELRCDPISGHTALYWYRQSLGQGLEFLIYFQGNSAPDKSGLPSDRFSAERTGGSVSTLTIQRTQQEDSAVYLCASSLGKNTEAFFGQGTRLTVV.

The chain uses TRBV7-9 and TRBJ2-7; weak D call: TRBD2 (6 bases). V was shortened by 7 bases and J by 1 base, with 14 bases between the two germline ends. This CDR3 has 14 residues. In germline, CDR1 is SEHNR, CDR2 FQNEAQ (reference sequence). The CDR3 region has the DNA TGTGCCAGCACGGGACTTTCGAATTCCTACGAGCAGTACTTC. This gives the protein CASTGLSNSYEQYF.

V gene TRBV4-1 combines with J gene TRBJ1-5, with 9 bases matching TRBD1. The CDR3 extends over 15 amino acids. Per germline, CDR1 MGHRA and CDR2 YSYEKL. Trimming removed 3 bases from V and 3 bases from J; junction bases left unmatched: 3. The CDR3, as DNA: TGCGCCAGCAGCCAGGGACAGGGACCCAATCAGCCCCAGCATTTT. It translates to CASSQGQGPNQPQHF.

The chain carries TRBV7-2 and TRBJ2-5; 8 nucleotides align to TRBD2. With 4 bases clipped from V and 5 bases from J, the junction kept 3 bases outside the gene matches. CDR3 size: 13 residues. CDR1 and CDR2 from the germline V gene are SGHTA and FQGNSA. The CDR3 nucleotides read TGTGCCAGCAGCTCGGGGGGGCGGGAGACCCAGTACTTC. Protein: CASSSGGRETQYF.

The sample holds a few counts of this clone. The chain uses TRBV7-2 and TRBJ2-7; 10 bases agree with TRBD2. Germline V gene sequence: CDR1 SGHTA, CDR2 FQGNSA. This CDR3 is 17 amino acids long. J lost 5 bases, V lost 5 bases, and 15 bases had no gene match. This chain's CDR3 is CASSTRRTSGLFHEQYF. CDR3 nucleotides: TGTGCCAGCAGCACTAGGCGGACTAGCGGTCTTTTCCACGAGCAGTACTTC.

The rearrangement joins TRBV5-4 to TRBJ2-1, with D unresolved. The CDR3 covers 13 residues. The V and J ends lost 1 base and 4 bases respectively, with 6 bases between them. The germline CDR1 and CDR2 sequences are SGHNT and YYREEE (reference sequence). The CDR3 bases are TGTGCCAGCAGCTTGTCGCCATACAATGAGCAGTTCTTC. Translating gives CASSLSPYNEQFF.